This is a list of T cell receptor beta chains from one sample in a study of CXCR3-negative and CXCR3-positive naive CD8 T cells. Following a re-call of the 5' RACE reads, TCRdb has one entry per CDR3 protein and lacks DNA. The listing records approximately 66,000 distinct CDR3 sequences. Sequencing used naive CXCR3- CD8+ T cells from blood. Source of these receptors: a human donor in good health. Some clones in this sample may be carry-over from other donors' samples. Each CDR3 is given with its conserved first and last residue.

CDR3 protein: CSASLAGVFYQETQYF
V gene: TRBV20-1
J gene: TRBJ2-5

CDR3 protein: CASSPPLAGAYNEQFF
V gene: TRBV5-5
J gene: TRBJ2-1

CDR3 protein: CSARSPTVDYEQYF
V gene: TRBV20-1
J gene: TRBJ2-7

CDR3 protein: CSARGVQEISYEQYF
V gene: TRBV20-1
J gene: TRBJ2-7

CDR3 protein: CASSNVGAGKETQYF
V gene: TRBV28
J gene: TRBJ2-5

CDR3 protein: CASSLVTSGSSTDTQYF
V gene: TRBV7-9
J gene: TRBJ2-3

CDR3 protein: CASSPVFGGVNEQYF
V gene: TRBV28
J gene: TRBJ2-7

CDR3 protein: CASGLVGGAGTDTQYF
V gene: TRBV7-8
J gene: TRBJ2-3

CDR3 protein: CASSVASSGTYEQYF
V gene: TRBV9
J gene: TRBJ2-7

CDR3 protein: CSARGLAGDSSYNEQFF
V gene: TRBV20-1
J gene: TRBJ2-1

CDR3 protein: CACSRGLDTGELFF
V gene: TRBV5-5
J gene: TRBJ2-2

CDR3 protein: CASKSPGAGDTQYF
V gene: TRBV28
J gene: TRBJ2-3

CDR3 protein: CASSEKAREGTEAFF
V gene: TRBV6-1
J gene: TRBJ1-1

CDR3 protein: CASSLAAGPNTGELFF
V gene: TRBV5-6
J gene: TRBJ2-2

CDR3 protein: CASSEPGANVLTF
V gene: TRBV6-2/TRBV6-3
J gene: TRBJ2-6

CDR3 protein: CSVGLADLNDEQYF
V gene: TRBV29-1
J gene: TRBJ2-7

CDR3 protein: CASSVDLPGHEQYF
V gene: TRBV9
J gene: TRBJ2-7

CDR3 protein: CASSQISGKREQYF
V gene: TRBV3-1
J gene: TRBJ2-7

CDR3 protein: CASSHPSQGGRSSYNEQFF
V gene: TRBV3-1
J gene: TRBJ2-1

CDR3 protein: CASSGTGYQPQHF
V gene: TRBV25-1
J gene: TRBJ1-5

CDR3 protein: CATSRSGGGLDEQYF
V gene: TRBV15
J gene: TRBJ2-7

CDR3 protein: CASSPGVYSNQPQHF
V gene: TRBV7-2
J gene: TRBJ1-5